A selection of T cell receptor beta chains follows, all from one sample in a study of T cell changes during pregnancy in multiple sclerosis. The data were produced by immunoSEQ multiplex PCR, yet TCRdb's version contains in-frame clones alone and is incomplete. The table has 85,000 to 100,000 clones, over 80% seen once. This specimen was peripheral blood, taken after pregnancy. The receptors derive from a female donor with multiple sclerosis, enrolled in a pregnancy study. Both conserved end residues are part of each CDR3. D genes are given only for firm matches. Size values are once, few and many counts, or a class for expanded clones, and some rows have none.

>TRBJ2-7|TRBV5-6|14|TRBD2|once
CASSLTSGDYEQYF
TGTGCCAGCAGCTTGACTAGCGGGGACTACGAGCAGTACTTC
>TRBJ1-6|TRBV5-1|13|-|-
CASSLTDHSPLHF
TGCGCCAGCAGCTTGACAGATCATTCACCCCTCCACTTT
>TRBJ2-5|TRBV4-2|14|TRBD2|-
CASSQDGLGETQYF
TGTGCCAGCAGCCAAGACGGACTAGGAGAGACCCAGTACTTC
>TRBJ2-3|TRBV7-9|16|TRBD2|-
CASSFLSGGAGDTQYF
TGTGCCAGCAGCTTTCTTAGCGGGGGGGCAGGAGATACGCAGTATTTT
>TRBJ2-1|TRBV29-1|14|TRBD2|-
CSVNSGRDADEQFF
TGCAGCGTCAATAGCGGGAGGGACGCCGATGAGCAGTTCTTC
>TRBJ1-2|TRBV11-2|14|TRBD1|-
CASSSHTGGGGYTF
TGTGCCAGCAGCTCTCACACAGGGGGCGGCGGCTACACCTTC
>TRBJ2-7|TRBV6-1|13|TRBD1|-
CASSGDRVHEQYF
TGTGCCAGCAGTGGGGACAGGGTCCACGAGCAGTACTTC
>TRBJ1-4|TRBV12-5|14|-|-
CASGIGETREKLFF
TGTGCTAGTGGCATTGGAGAGACCCGGGAAAAACTGTTTTTT
>TRBJ2-3|TRBV7-2|14|-|-
CASSLGQHSDTQYF
TGTGCCAGCAGCTTAGGACAGCATAGTGATACGCAGTATTTT
>TRBJ2-5|TRBV9|16|-|-
CASSPLKGGPQETQYF
TGTGCCAGCAGCCCTCTAAAGGGCGGGCCCCAAGAGACCCAGTACTTC
>TRBJ2-7|TRBV18|15|TRBD1|-
CASSPIGQGNNEQYF
TGTGCCAGCTCACCAATCGGACAGGGGAACAACGAGCAGTACTTC
>TRBJ2-3|TRBV9|19|TRBD2|-
CASSPSLTSGRYVTDTQYF
TGTGCCAGCAGCCCCTCCCTTACTAGCGGGAGGTATGTGACAGATACGCAGTATTTT
>TRBJ1-2|TRBV5-8|15|-|once
CASSFYRGSISGYTF
TGTGCCAGCAGCTTCTATCGGGGGTCCATCTCTGGCTACACCTTC
>TRBJ1-3|TRBV2|16|-|-
CASSDPGAISGNTIYF
TGTGCCAGCAGTGACCCAGGGGCGATCTCTGGAAACACCATATATTTT
>TRBJ1-2|TRBV19|14|-|-
CASSPPQGIYGYTF
TGTGCCAGTAGTCCTCCACAGGGAATCTATGGCTACACCTTC
>TRBJ2-3|TRBV29-1|15|TRBD1|once
CSVDGPGQGTDTQYF
TGCAGCGTTGATGGTCCCGGACAGGGCACAGATACGCAGTATTTT
>TRBJ1-2|TRBV5-1|15|-|once
CASSQTLGGFDGYTF
TGCGCCAGCAGCCAGACCTTGGGGGGGTTCGATGGCTACACCTTC
>TRBJ2-2|TRBV11-1|17|-|-
CASSRRSTRESTGELFF
TGTGCCAGCAGCCGAAGATCTACCAGGGAATCAACCGGGGAGCTGTTTTTT
>TRBJ1-1|TRBV7-8|15|-|-
CASSFTGGAPTEAFF
TGTGCCAGCAGTTTTACTGGGGGGGCGCCTACTGAAGCTTTCTTT
>TRBJ1-4|TRBV2|13|-|-
CAVSQATNEKLFF
TGTGCCGTCTCACAAGCAACTAATGAAAAACTGTTTTTT
>TRBJ1-1|TRBV28|14|-|-
CASSPRTLNTEAFF
TGTGCCAGCAGTCCCCGGACACTGAACACTGAAGCTTTCTTT
>TRBJ2-3|TRBV10-3|14|TRBD2|-
CATRLAGDTDTQYF
TGTGCCACCCGACTAGCGGGGGACACAGATACGCAGTATTTT